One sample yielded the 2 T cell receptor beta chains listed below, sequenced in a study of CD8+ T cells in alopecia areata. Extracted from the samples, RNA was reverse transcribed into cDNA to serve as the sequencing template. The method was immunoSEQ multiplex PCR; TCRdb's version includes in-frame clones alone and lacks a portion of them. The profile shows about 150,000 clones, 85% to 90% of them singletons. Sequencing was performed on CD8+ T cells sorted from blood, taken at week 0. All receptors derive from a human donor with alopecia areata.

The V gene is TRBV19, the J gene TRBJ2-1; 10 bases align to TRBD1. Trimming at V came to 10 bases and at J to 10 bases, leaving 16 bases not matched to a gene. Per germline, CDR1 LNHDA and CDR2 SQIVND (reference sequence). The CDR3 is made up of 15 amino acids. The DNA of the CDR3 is TGTGCCACCCTTACGGGACAGGGGTTTTCTAGGGAGCAGTTCTTC. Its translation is CATLTGQGFSREQFF. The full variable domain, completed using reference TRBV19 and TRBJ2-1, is DGGITQSPKYLFRKEGQNVTLSCEQNLNHDAMYWYRQDPGQGLRLIYYSQIVNDFQKGDIAEGYSVSREKKESFPLTVTSAQKNPTAFYLCATLTGQGFSREQFFGPGTRLTVL.

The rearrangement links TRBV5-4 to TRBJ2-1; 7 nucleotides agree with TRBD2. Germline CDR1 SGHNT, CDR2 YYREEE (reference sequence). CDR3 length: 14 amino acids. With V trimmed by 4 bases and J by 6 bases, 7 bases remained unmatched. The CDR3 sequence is CASSPGLGTNEQFF. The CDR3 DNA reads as TGTGCCAGCAGCCCCGGACTAGGCACCAATGAGCAGTTCTTC. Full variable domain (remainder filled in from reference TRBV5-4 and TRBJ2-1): ETGVTQSPTHLIKTRGQQVTLRCSSQSGHNTVSWYQQALGQGPQFIFQYYREEENGRGNFPPRFSGLQFPNYSSELNVNALELDDSALYLCASSPGLGTNEQFFGPGTRLTVL.